This T cell receptor (beta chain) comes out of a study of shared clonotypes between healthy human individuals. The data were produced by immunoSEQ multiplex PCR, yet TCRdb's version contains in-frame clones alone and is incomplete. The sample has roughly 1,600,000 clones, around 98.5% seen once. Germline V lookup: CDR1 MNHEY, CDR2 SMNVEV (reference sequence). The CDR3 consists of 18 residues. The V gene end was trimmed by 3 bases and the J gene end by 3 bases; junction bases not matched to a gene: 14. The TCR comes from a man aged 25 to 40 in good health. The chain joins TRBV27 to TRBJ2-1; 7 bases map to TRBD2. The specimen was naive CD4+ T cells sorted from blood. Subset reported: CD45RA+ positively selected. The CDR3 spells CASSFWVKRDGGYNEQFF. CDR3 nucleotides: TGTGCCAGCAGTTTTTGGGTAAAGCGGGATGGGGGCTACAATGAGCAGTTCTTC.